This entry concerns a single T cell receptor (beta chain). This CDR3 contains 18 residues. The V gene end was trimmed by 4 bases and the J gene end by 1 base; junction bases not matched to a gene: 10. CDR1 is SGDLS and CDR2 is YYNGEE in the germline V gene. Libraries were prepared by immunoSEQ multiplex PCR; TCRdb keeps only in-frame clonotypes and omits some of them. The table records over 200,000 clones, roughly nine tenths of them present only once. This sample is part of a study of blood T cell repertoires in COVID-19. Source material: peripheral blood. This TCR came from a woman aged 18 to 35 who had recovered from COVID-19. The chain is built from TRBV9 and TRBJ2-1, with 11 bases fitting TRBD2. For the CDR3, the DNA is TGTGCCAGCAGCAATCAAATAAGACTAGCGGGATCCTACAATGAGCAGTTCTTC. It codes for CASSNQIRLAGSYNEQFF. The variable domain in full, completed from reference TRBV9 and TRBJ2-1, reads DSGVTQTPKHLITATGQRVTLRCSPRSGDLSVYWYQQSLDQGLQFLIQYYNGEERAKGNILERFSAQQFPDLHSELNLSSLELGDSALYFCASSNQIRLAGSYNEQFFGPGTRLTVL.